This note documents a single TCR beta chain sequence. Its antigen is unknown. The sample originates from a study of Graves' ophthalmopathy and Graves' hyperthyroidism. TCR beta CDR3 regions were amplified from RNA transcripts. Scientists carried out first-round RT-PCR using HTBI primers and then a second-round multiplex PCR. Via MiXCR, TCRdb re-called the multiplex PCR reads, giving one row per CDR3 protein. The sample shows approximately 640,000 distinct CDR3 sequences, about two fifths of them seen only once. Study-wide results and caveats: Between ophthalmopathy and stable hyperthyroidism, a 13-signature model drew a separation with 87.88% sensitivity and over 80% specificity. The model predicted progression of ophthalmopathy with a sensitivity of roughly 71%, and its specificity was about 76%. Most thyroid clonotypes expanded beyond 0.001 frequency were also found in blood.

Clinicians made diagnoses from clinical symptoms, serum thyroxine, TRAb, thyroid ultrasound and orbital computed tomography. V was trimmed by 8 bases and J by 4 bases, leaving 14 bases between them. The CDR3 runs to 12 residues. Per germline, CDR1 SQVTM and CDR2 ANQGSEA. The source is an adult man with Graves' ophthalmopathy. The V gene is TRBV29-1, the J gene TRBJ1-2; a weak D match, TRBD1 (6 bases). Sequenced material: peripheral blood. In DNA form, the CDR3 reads TGCAGCAGCCTACAGGGTGTCTATGGCTACACCTTC. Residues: CSSLQGVYGYTF.